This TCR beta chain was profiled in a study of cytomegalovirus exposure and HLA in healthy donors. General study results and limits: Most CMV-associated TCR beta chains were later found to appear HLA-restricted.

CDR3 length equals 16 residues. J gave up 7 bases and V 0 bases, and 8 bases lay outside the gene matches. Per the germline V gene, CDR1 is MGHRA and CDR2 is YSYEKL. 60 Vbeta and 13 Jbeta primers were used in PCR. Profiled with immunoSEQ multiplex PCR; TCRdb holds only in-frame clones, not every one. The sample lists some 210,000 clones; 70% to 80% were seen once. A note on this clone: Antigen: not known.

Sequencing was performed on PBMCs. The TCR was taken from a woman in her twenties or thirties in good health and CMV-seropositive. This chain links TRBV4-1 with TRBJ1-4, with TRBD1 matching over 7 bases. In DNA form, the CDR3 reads TGCGCCAGCAGCCAAGATCCGGCAGGGGGAAGTGAAAAACTGTTTTTT. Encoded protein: CASSQDPAGGSEKLFF.